The 22 T cell receptor beta chains below all came from one sample that was sequenced in a study of blood T cell repertoires in COVID-19. Assay: immunoSEQ multiplex PCR; the TCRdb copy retains only in-frame clones and omits some. Here the sample spans 200,000 to 300,000 clones, 83% being singletons. Sequencing was performed on peripheral blood. These receptors were collected from a human donor in a cohort sampled during active COVID-19.

The chain joins TRBV7-9 to TRBJ1-1; D is unresolved. CDR3 length equals 12 residues. The V gene lost 2 bases and the J gene lost 4 bases, with 5 bases spanning the gap. The V gene's germline CDR1 is SEHNR and CDR2 FQNEAQ (reference sequence). CDR3 sequence reads: CASSLLSTEAFF. CDR3 in DNA: TGTGCCAGCAGCTTACTCTCCACTGAAGCTTTCTTT.

The rearrangement uses TRBV11-2 and TRBJ1-6, with a weak D call TRBD1 (6 bases). Germline V gives CDR1 SGHAT, CDR2 FQNNGV. V was clipped by 8 bases and J by 5 bases, with 16 bases between them. This CDR3 region has 15 residues. Here the CDR3 DNA reads TGTGCCAGCCCCAGGGACACGACCAATAATTCACCCCTCCACTTT. Translating gives CASPRDTTNNSPLHF. The entire variable domain, with the rest obtained from reference TRBV11-2 and TRBJ1-6, is as follows: EAGVAQSPRYKIIEKRQSVAFWCNPISGHATLYWYQQILGQGPKLLIQFQNNGVVDDSQLPKDRFSAERLKGVDSTLKIQPAKLEDSAVYLCASPRDTTNNSPLHFGNGTRLTVT.

This clone appeared a single time. The rearrangement joins TRBV7-9 to TRBJ2-7; 9 bases align to TRBD1. This CDR3 comprises 15 residues. J gave up 2 bases and V 5 bases, and 7 bases lay outside the gene matches. Looked up from germline, CDR1 is SEHNR and CDR2 is FQNEAQ (reference sequence). This CDR3 reads CASSAPGQGTYEQYF. As DNA, the CDR3 is TGTGCCAGCAGCGCCCCCGGACAGGGGACCTACGAGCAGTACTTC.

This clone was counted once. The chain combines TRBV19 with TRBJ2-2, with 8 bases identical to TRBD1. Germline-derived CDR1 and CDR2 are LNHDA and SQIVND (reference sequence). Trimming at V came to 5 bases and at J to 4 bases, leaving 9 bases not matched to a gene. The CDR3 contains 16 residues. The CDR3 here is CASSPRTGWSTGELFF. CDR3 bases: TGTGCCAGTAGTCCACGGACAGGGTGGTCCACCGGGGAGCTGTTTTTT.

This clone was counted a single time. V usage is TRBV27 and J usage is TRBJ1-5, with 10 bases identical to TRBD1. From germline, CDR1 is MNHEY and CDR2 SMNVEV (reference sequence). This CDR3 is built from 18 residues. With V trimmed by 1 base and J by 1 base, 7 bases remained unmatched. The CDR3 nucleotides are TGTGCCAGCAGTTTATACCGGACAGGGGGTACGAGCAATCAGCCCCAGCATTTT. Its protein product is CASSLYRTGGTSNQPQHF.

V is TRBV27 and J is TRBJ1-2; TRBD1 agrees at 9 bases. V was pared by 4 bases and J by 7 bases, with 10 bases of the junction left unmatched. The CDR3 is made up of 15 amino acids. In germline, CDR1 is MNHEY, CDR2 SMNVEV (reference sequence). The CDR3 protein is CASSSDPGTGLGYTF. The DNA of the CDR3 is TGTGCCAGCAGTTCGGACCCTGGGACAGGGCTTGGCTACACCTTC.

This clone was counted a single time. The chain employs TRBV27 and TRBJ1-4; TRBD1 is a possible D gene (6 bases). The CDR3 runs to 15 residues. The V gene's germline CDR1 is MNHEY and CDR2 SMNVEV (reference sequence). V gave up 4 bases and J gave up 5 bases, with 14 bases separating them. This CDR3 reads CASSSARGINEKLFF. CDR3 bases: TGTGCCAGCAGTTCCGCCAGGGGTATCAATGAAAAACTGTTTTTT.

The rearrangement uses TRBV5-8 and TRBJ1-1; no clear D gene. The CDR3 length is 15 residues. Trimming removed 2 bases from V and 2 bases from J, with 13 bases in between. Germline V gene lookup returns CDR1 SGHTS and CDR2 YDEGEE. The CDR3 sequence: CASSFEGIGNTEAFF. The CDR3 DNA sequence: TGTGCCAGCAGCTTCGAGGGTATCGGAAACACTGAAGCTTTCTTT.

The chain recombines TRBV30 with TRBJ1-2, with TRBD1 matching 7 bases. CDR3 length: 15 amino acids. The V segment lost 0 bases and the J segment 3 bases; nucleotides outside the gene matches: 7. Germline CDR1 reads GTSNPN; CDR2 reads SVGIG (reference sequence). The CDR3 is CAWSVRGQLYYGYTF. CDR3 DNA sequence: TGTGCCTGGAGTGTGAGGGGACAGCTATACTATGGCTACACCTTC.

This clone occurred a few times. V and J are TRBV7-9 and TRBJ1-5; no clear D gene. The CDR3 loop spans 15 amino acids. The germline V and J ends were trimmed by 1 base and 1 base, with 8 bases remaining between them. Germline lookup yields CDR1 SEHNR and CDR2 FQNEAQ (reference sequence). The CDR3 sequence is CASSLGQTSNQPQHF. The CDR3 DNA follows: TGTGCCAGCAGCTTAGGGCAGACAAGCAATCAGCCCCAGCATTTT.

The CDR3 nucleotides read TGTGCCAGCAGCTCCAGGGAAATCTCTGGAAACACCATATATTTT. Translation gives CASSSREISGNTIYF. The rearrangement joins TRBV5-4 to TRBJ1-3; tentatively, D is TRBD1 (5 bases). Per the germline V gene, CDR1 is SGHNT and CDR2 is YYREEE (reference sequence). The V end lost 3 bases, the J end lost 0 bases, and 10 bases lay between the germline ends. This CDR3 is built from 15 residues.

This clone was counted a single time. The rearrangement uses TRBV15 and TRBJ1-2; D not certain. V shed 5 bases and J shed 6 bases, with 7 bases lying between them. CDR3 length equals 11 residues. The V gene's germline CDR1 is LNHNV and CDR2 YYDKDF (reference sequence). The CDR3 region is CATSSRNGYTF. CDR3 DNA: TGTGCCACCAGCTCCAGGAATGGCTACACCTTC.

The V gene is TRBV7-2, the J gene TRBJ1-5; a weak D match, TRBD1 (5 bases). CDR1 SGHTA and CDR2 FQGNSA come from the germline V gene. The CDR3 is made up of 16 amino acids. The V end lost 3 bases, the J end lost 2 bases, and 14 bases lay between the germline ends. CDR3 residues: CASSFRQGSGNQPQHF. The CDR3 nucleotides are TGTGCCAGCAGCTTCCGCCAGGGCTCCGGCAATCAGCCCCAGCATTTT. Full variable domain (outside the CDR3, taken from reference TRBV7-2 and TRBJ1-5): GAGVSQSPSNKVTEKGKDVELRCDPISGHTALYWYRQSLGQGLEFLIYFQGNSAPDKSGLPSDRFSAERTGGSVSTLTIQRTQQEDSAVYLCASSFRQGSGNQPQHFGDGTRLSIL.

The rearrangement links TRBV30 to TRBJ1-3; the match to TRBD1 covers 7 bases. Per germline, CDR1 GTSNPN and CDR2 SVGIG (reference sequence). The CDR3 length is 12 residues. The CDR3 sequence: CAADRAGNTIYF. The CDR3 nucleotides are TGTGCTGCCGACAGGGCTGGAAACACCATATATTTT.

V gene TRBV5-1 combines with J gene TRBJ1-2; no reliable D call. The germline V and J ends were trimmed by 1 base and 3 bases, with 7 bases remaining between them. Per germline, CDR1 SGHRS and CDR2 YFSETQ. The CDR3 runs 13 residues. The CDR3 DNA reads as TGCGCCAGCAGCTTGACGTCAGACTATGGCTACACCTTC. This encodes CASSLTSDYGYTF.

This clone was seen ten or more times. This sample includes further DNA sequences coding for the same CDR3. The J gene is TRBJ1-1, the V gene TRBV5-1, with D uncertain. Germline V lookup: CDR1 SGHRS, CDR2 YFSETQ. CDR3 length equals 13 residues. Trimming removed 2 bases at V and 0 bases at J, with 5 bases between. The chain's CDR3 is CASSLTMNTEAFF. CDR3 DNA sequence: TGCGCCAGCAGCTTAACAATGAACACTGAAGCTTTCTTT.

The rearrangement joins TRBV5-1 to TRBJ1-6; 8 bases are a match to TRBD1. This CDR3 region has 14 residues. Germline CDR1 is SGHRS and CDR2 is YFSETQ. The junction had 5 bases not matched to a gene; V was cut back by 4 bases and J by 8 bases. CDR3 residues: CASSRGQEDSPLHF. In DNA, the CDR3 is TGCGCCAGCAGCCGGGGACAGGAAGATTCACCCCTCCACTTT.

The V gene is TRBV27, the J gene TRBJ2-3, with D possibly being TRBD2 (5 bases). V lost 2 bases and J lost 0, with 15 bases in between. Per the germline V gene, CDR1 is MNHEY and CDR2 is SMNVEV (reference sequence). This CDR3 has 17 amino acids. The CDR3 reads CASSLPSIPGSTDTQYF. CDR3 nucleotide sequence: TGTGCCAGCAGTTTACCCTCCATTCCGGGAAGCACAGATACGCAGTATTTT.

V gene TRBV5-4 combines with J gene TRBJ1-6, with 7 nucleotides matching TRBD1. Germline CDR1 reads SGHNT; CDR2 reads YYREEE (reference sequence). CDR3 size: 16 residues. After removal of 0 bases from V and 10 bases from J, the junction contained 10 bases not matched to a gene. As DNA, the CDR3 is TGTGCCAGCAGCTTGGATCGGTTAGGGGGCGGATCACCCCTCCACTTT. It translates to CASSLDRLGGGSPLHF. Looking up the rest from reference TRBV5-4 and TRBJ1-6 gives the full variable domain: ETGVTQSPTHLIKTRGQQVTLRCSSQSGHNTVSWYQQALGQGPQFIFQYYREEENGRGNFPPRFSGLQFPNYSSELNVNALELDDSALYLCASSLDRLGGGSPLHFGNGTRLTVT.

V gene TRBV9 combines with J gene TRBJ2-7; 13 bases line up with TRBD2. CDR1 and CDR2 from the germline V gene are SGDLS and YYNGEE. The junction had 5 bases not matched to a gene; V was cut back by 5 bases and J by 3 bases. The CDR3 totals 15 residues. CDR3 sequence reads: CASSSGTSGDYEQYF. The CDR3 region has the DNA TGTGCCAGCAGTTCCGGGACTAGCGGGGACTACGAGCAGTACTTC.

Concerning this clone itself: This CDR3 is also generated by other DNA sequences in the sample. The chain employs TRBV10-3 and TRBJ2-5, with 10 nucleotides matching TRBD1. The CDR3 covers 15 residues. Unmatched junction bases numbered 4, after V lost 2 bases and J lost 4 bases. From germline, CDR1 is ENHRY and CDR2 SYGVKD. The CDR3 here is CAISEPTGGRETQYF. CDR3 sequence (DNA): TGTGCCATCAGTGAGCCGACAGGGGGCCGAGAGACCCAGTACTTC.

This chain connects TRBV5-1 to TRBJ2-5, with no clear D. The CDR3 spans 13 residues. V was pared by 3 bases and J by 5 bases, with 11 bases between. Germline V gene sequence: CDR1 SGHRS, CDR2 YFSETQ. The CDR3 DNA reads TGCGCCAGCAGCTCGCGGCCCCAGGAGACCCAGTACTTC. Amino acid sequence: CASSSRPQETQYF.